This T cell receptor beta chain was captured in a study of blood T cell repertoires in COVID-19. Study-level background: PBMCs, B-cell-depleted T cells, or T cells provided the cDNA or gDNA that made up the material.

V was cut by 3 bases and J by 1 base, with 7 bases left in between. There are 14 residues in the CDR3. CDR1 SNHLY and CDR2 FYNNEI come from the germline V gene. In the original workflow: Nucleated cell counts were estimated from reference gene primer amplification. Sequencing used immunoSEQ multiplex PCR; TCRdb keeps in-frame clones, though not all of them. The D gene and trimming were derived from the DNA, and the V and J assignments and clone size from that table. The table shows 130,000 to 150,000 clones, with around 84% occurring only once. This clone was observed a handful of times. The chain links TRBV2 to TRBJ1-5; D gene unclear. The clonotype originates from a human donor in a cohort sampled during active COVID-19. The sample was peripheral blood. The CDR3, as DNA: TGTGCCAGCAGTGACCGTCTAAGCAATCAGCCCCAGCATTTT. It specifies CASSDRLSNQPQHF. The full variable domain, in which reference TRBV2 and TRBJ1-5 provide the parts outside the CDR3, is EPEVTQTPSHQVTQMGQEVILRCVPISNHLYFYWYRQILGQKVEFLVSFYNNEISEKSEIFDDQFSVERPDGSNFTLKIRSTKLEDSAMYFCASSDRLSNQPQHFGDGTRLSIL.